These T cell receptor beta chains were read from a single sample in a study of PD-L1 blockade in urothelial cancer. Data came from immunoSEQ multiplex PCR; TCRdb stores just in-frame clones and leaves some out. The table includes roughly 90,000 clones, more than 90% detected once. The specimen comprised PBMCs, sampled around atezolizumab (anti-PD-L1) treatment. These TCRs come from a man between 60 and 75 years old with urothelial cancer. Both conserved end residues are part of each CDR3. A D gene is named only where the DNA matches it firmly. A clone size is listed for some rows: how often the clone was seen (once, few, many), or a class if it is expanded.

>NA|13|TRBJ2-5|NA|TRBV4-2
CASSPSGGETQYF
TGTGCCAGCAGCCCCTCGGGTGGGGAGACCCAGTACTTC
>TRBD2|18|TRBJ2-7|NA|TRBV7-2
CASSLALTSGGAVDEQYF
TGTGCCAGCAGCTTAGCGCTGACTAGCGGGGGGGCCGTGGACGAGCAGTACTTC
>NA|13|TRBJ1-2|NA|TRBV5-6
CASSGLDTYGYTF
TGTGCCAGCAGCGGCCTGGACACCTATGGCTACACCTTC
>NA|15|TRBJ2-1|NA|TRBV25-1
CASSPGGTSYNEQFF
TGTGCCAGCAGTCCAGGGGGGACCTCCTACAATGAGCAGTTCTTC
>TRBD2|12|TRBJ2-1|NA|TRBV29-1
CSGREGPNEQFF
TGCAGCGGAAGGGAGGGCCCGAATGAGCAGTTCTTC
>NA|13|TRBJ1-2|NA|TRBV11-2
CASSYRANYGYTF
TGTGCCAGCAGCTACAGGGCCAACTATGGCTACACCTTC
>TRBD2|15|TRBJ2-1|NA|TRBV11-2
CASSFSSGGDNEQFF
TGTGCCAGCAGCTTCTCTAGCGGGGGAGACAATGAGCAGTTCTTC
>NA|13|TRBJ1-5|NA|TRBV6-5
CASSGPSGQPQHF
TGTGCCAGCAGTGGCCCAAGTGGCCAGCCCCAGCATTTT
>TRBD1|14|TRBJ1-5|NA|TRBV4-3
CASSLRDRDQPQHF
TGCGCCAGCAGCCTCCGGGACAGGGATCAGCCCCAGCATTTT
>TRBD2|18|TRBJ2-2|NA|TRBV19
CASSREFSGTANTGELFF
TGTGCCAGTAGCCGCGAGTTTAGCGGGACCGCGAACACCGGGGAGCTGTTTTTT
>NA|13|TRBJ2-7|NA|TRBV5-6
CASRRGSSYEQYF
TGTGCCAGCAGGAGAGGGAGCTCCTACGAGCAGTACTTC
>NA|15|TRBJ1-2|few|TRBV7-2
CASSPAGGGSYGYTF
TGTGCCAGCAGCCCGGCGGGAGGAGGGTCCTATGGCTACACCTTC
>TRBD1|14|TRBJ2-7|NA|TRBV7-9
CASSSRDRISGQYF
TGTGCCAGCAGCTCCCGGGACAGGATCAGTGGGCAGTACTTC
>NA|16|TRBJ2-7|NA|TRBV7-3
CASSLKARGSCYEQYF
TGTGCCAGCAGCTTAAAGGCGCGAGGGTCCTGCTACGAGCAGTACTTC
>TRBD2|16|TRBJ2-3|few|TRBV4-3
CASSERDYQSTDTQYF
TGCGCCAGCAGCGAACGGGACTACCAAAGCACAGATACGCAGTATTTT
>NA|13|TRBJ2-1|NA|TRBV7-8
CASRPTGGGRQFF
TGTGCCAGCAGACCCACAGGGGGAGGGAGGCAGTTCTTC
>NA|16|TRBJ2-5|NA|TRBV6-5
CASSYGRGSGQETQYF
TGTGCCAGCAGTTATGGTCGCGGTTCGGGCCAAGAGACCCAGTACTTC
>NA|14|TRBJ2-2|NA|TRBV5-1
CASSLDKLAGELFF
TGCGCCAGCAGCTTGGACAAGTTGGCCGGGGAGCTGTTTTTT
>NA|12|TRBJ2-5|NA|TRBV5-1
CASSFNQETQYF
TGCGCCAGCAGCTTTAATCAAGAGACCCAGTACTTC
>TRBD1|15|TRBJ1-6|NA|TRBV4-2
CASSQRTGESSPLHF
TGTGCCAGCAGCCAGCGGACAGGGGAGAGTTCACCCCTCCACTTT
>NA|11|TRBJ1-4|once|TRBV20-1
CSARGRNELFF
TGCAGTGCTAGAGGCCGCAATGAGCTGTTTTTT
>NA|13|TRBJ2-3|NA|TRBV5-1
CASRSEGADTQYF
TGCGCCAGCAGGTCCGAGGGAGCAGATACGCAGTATTTT
>NA|17|TRBJ2-3|NA|TRBV5-4
CASSPVGSARGTDTQYF
TGTGCCAGCAGCCCGGTCGGGTCCGCGAGGGGCACAGATACGCAGTATTTT
>TRBD1|15|TRBJ1-2|NA|TRBV29-1
CSVLGTGQGFDGYTF
TGCAGCGTTTTAGGAACAGGACAGGGATTCGATGGCTACACCTTC
>TRBD2|16|TRBJ2-7|NA|TRBV10-3
CAISESGTSGSYEQYF
TGTGCCATCAGTGAGTCTGGGACTAGCGGTTCCTACGAGCAGTACTTC
>TRBD2|17|TRBJ2-3|NA|TRBV5-1
CASSLGGGGASTDTQYF
TGCGCCAGCAGCTTGGGAGGCGGGGGAGCTAGCACAGATACGCAGTATTTT
>TRBD2|15|TRBJ2-7|once|TRBV6-5
CASSYAGGPSYEQYF
TGTGCCAGCAGTTACGCGGGAGGGCCATCCTACGAGCAGTACTTC
>NA|13|TRBJ2-7|NA|TRBV13
CASSEEGNYEQYF
TGTGCCAGCAGCGAGGAGGGAAACTACGAGCAGTACTTC
>NA|17|TRBJ1-3|once|TRBV10-2
CASSEVFRGSSGNTIYF
TGCGCCAGCAGTGAGGTCTTCCGGGGATCCTCTGGAAACACCATATATTTT
>TRBD2|19|TRBJ2-1|NA|TRBV28
CASSHLSWLAGRSANEQFF
TGTGCCAGCAGCCACCTTTCTTGGCTAGCGGGGAGGAGCGCCAATGAGCAGTTCTTC
>NA|12|TRBJ2-7|NA|TRBV30
CAWSETVYEQYF
TGTGCCTGGAGTGAGACAGTATACGAGCAGTACTTC
>TRBD1|14|TRBJ2-3|NA|TRBV2
CASNERGRVDTQYF
TGTGCCAGCAATGAGAGGGGGCGAGTAGATACGCAGTATTTT
>NA|13|TRBJ2-3|NA|TRBV9
CASSVAGTDTQYF
TGTGCCAGCAGCGTAGCTGGCACAGATACGCAGTATTTT
>NA|13|TRBJ2-2|once|TRBV28
CASSLLHSGELFF
TGTGCCAGCAGTTTACTCCACAGCGGGGAGCTGTTTTTT
>TRBD1|17|TRBJ2-1|NA|TRBV30
CAWSPFGWTGAYNEQFF
TGTGCCTGGAGTCCGTTCGGTTGGACAGGGGCCTACAATGAGCAGTTCTTC
>NA|15|TRBJ2-1|once|TRBV4-3
CASSQSGTGYNEQFF
TGCGCCAGCAGCCAGAGCGGGACAGGTTACAATGAGCAGTTCTTC
>TRBD2|16|TRBJ2-1|NA|TRBV27
CASSEPTSGLLREQFF
TGTGCCAGCAGTGAGCCGACTAGCGGCCTGCTTAGGGAGCAGTTCTTC
>NA|14|TRBJ2-3|NA|TRBV9
CASSPGSTADTQYF
TGTGCCAGCAGCCCCGGTTCAACCGCAGATACGCAGTATTTT
>TRBD1|13|TRBJ2-3|NA|TRBV11-3
CASSQDRADTQYF
TGTGCCAGCAGCCAGGACAGGGCAGATACGCAGTATTTT
>NA|16|TRBJ1-2|NA|TRBV27
CASSLLGDKANYGYTF
TGTGCCAGCAGTTTATTGGGGGACAAAGCTAACTATGGCTACACCTTC
>TRBD1|15|TRBJ1-6|NA|TRBV9
CASSGQGAYNSPLHF
TGTGCCAGCAGCGGACAGGGGGCTTATAATTCACCCCTCCACTTT
>NA|15|TRBJ2-2|once|TRBV11-2
CASGKGEANTGELFF
TGTGCCAGCGGGAAAGGGGAGGCGAACACCGGGGAGCTGTTTTTT
>NA|16|TRBJ2-2|NA|TRBV4-3
CASSQETRVYAGELFF
TGCGCCAGCAGCCAGGAGACTAGAGTCTACGCCGGGGAGCTGTTTTTT
>NA|16|TRBJ2-5|NA|TRBV9
CASSVATQGGRETQYF
TGTGCCAGCAGCGTAGCTACACAGGGCGGGCGGGAGACCCAGTACTTC
>TRBD1|14|TRBJ2-2|NA|TRBV6-1
CASSGQGNTGELFF
TGTGCCAGCAGCGGACAGGGTAACACCGGGGAGCTGTTTTTT
>TRBD2|16|TRBJ2-3|NA|TRBV9
CASSVGTSGGTDTQYF
TGTGCCAGCAGCGTAGGTACTAGCGGGGGTACAGATACGCAGTATTTT
>NA|15|TRBJ1-1|few|TRBV28
CASRSWGGVGTEAFF
TGTGCCAGCAGGTCCTGGGGGGGAGTGGGAACTGAAGCTTTCTTT
>NA|17|TRBJ2-6|NA|TRBV4-2
CASSQDPSRSGANVLTF
TGTGCCAGCAGCCAAGATCCTTCTCGCTCTGGGGCCAACGTCCTGACTTTC
>TRBD2|16|TRBJ2-7|once|TRBV18
CASSPTSLASSYEQYF
TGTGCCAGCTCACCGACATCACTAGCGAGCTCCTACGAGCAGTACTTC
>TRBD2|15|TRBJ2-5|NA|TRBV28
CASSSLAENQETQYF
TGTGCCAGCAGTTCTCTAGCGGAAAACCAAGAGACCCAGTACTTC
>NA|13|TRBJ2-5|NA|TRBV19
CASSIPGIETQYF
TGTGCCAGTAGTATTCCGGGGATAGAGACCCAGTACTTC
>NA|15|TRBJ1-5|NA|TRBV27
CASSYSGRSNQPQHF
TGTGCCAGCAGTTACTCGGGGAGAAGCAATCAGCCCCAGCATTTT